These 25 T cell receptor beta chains were sequenced from one sample in a study of cytomegalovirus exposure and HLA in healthy donors. PCR used 60 Vbeta primers and 13 Jbeta primers. TCRdb keeps only in-frame clones here, not all; method: immunoSEQ multiplex PCR. The table includes over 150,000 clones, over 70% detected once. Specimen: PBMCs. The receptors were sampled from a man aged 25-40 years in good health and CMV-seronegative.

The chain joins TRBV7-2 to TRBJ1-3; 10 nucleotides match TRBD1. Germline V gives CDR1 SGHTA, CDR2 FQGNSA. The CDR3 has 16 amino acids. Trimming removed 2 bases from V and 2 bases from J; junction bases left unmatched: 3. The CDR3 sequence: CASSLRDRGTGNTIYF. CDR3 DNA sequence: TGTGCCAGCAGCTTAAGGGACAGGGGAACTGGAAACACCATATATTTT.

Of note for this clone: The junction departs from germline at one end; a sequencing error may be responsible. The chain recombines TRBV4-3 with TRBJ1-6, with D unresolved. The CDR3 spans 15 residues. Germline V gene sequence: CDR1 LGHNA, CDR2 YSLEER. CDR3 sequence reads: CASSRIPGFDSPLNF. CDR3 in DNA: TGCGCCAGCAGCCGAATCCCCGGTTTTGATTCACCCCTCAACTTT.

In regard to this clone: A junction boundary mismatches the germline segment, possibly from a read error. The chain couples TRBV28 to TRBJ1-5; the D gene is possibly TRBD1 (6 bases). The CDR3 totals 14 residues. The germline CDR1 and CDR2 sequences are MDHEN and SYDVKM. Written as DNA, the CDR3 is TGTGCCAGCAATATTGCAGGGGTTCATCAGCCCCAGAATTTT. Protein: CASNIAGVHQPQNF.

This clone was found a few times. The chain couples TRBV10-3 to TRBJ2-3; tentatively, D is TRBD2 (7 bases). V was pared by 2 bases and J by 2 bases, with 14 bases between. This CDR3 spans 16 amino acids. The V gene's germline CDR1 is ENHRY and CDR2 SYGVKD. Here the CDR3 reads CAISEGGGGLTDTQYF. The CDR3 DNA follows: TGTGCCATCAGTGAGGGCGGCGGGGGCCTCACAGATACGCAGTATTTT.

The chain has TRBV7-8 and TRBJ1-2, with 7 bases identical to TRBD1. Trimming cost V 3 bases and J 2 bases; bases outside gene matches: 6. CDR1 SGHVS and CDR2 FQNEAQ come from the germline V gene. This CDR3 is 15 amino acids long. The CDR3 nucleotides read TGTGCCAGCAGCTTTGGGGGGACAGTAAACTATGGCTACACCTTC. It encodes CASSFGGTVNYGYTF.

This clone was detected a few times. The chain combines TRBV30 with TRBJ1-5, with 9 bases lining up with TRBD1. Trimming at V came to 3 bases and at J to 5 bases, leaving 5 bases not matched to a gene. Germline CDR1 is GTSNPN and CDR2 is SVGIG (reference sequence). There are 14 residues in the CDR3. For the CDR3, the DNA is TGTGCCTGGAGCGGACAGGGGATCTATCAGCCCCAGCATTTT. Encoded protein: CAWSGQGIYQPQHF.

The V call is TRBV30, the J call TRBJ1-3, with 9 bases identical to TRBD1. Germline values: CDR1 GTSNPN, CDR2 SVGIG (reference sequence). CDR3 length: 15 amino acids. V lost 3 bases and J lost 7; bases outside the gene matches: 10. The CDR3 is CAWRRAGTGSNTIYF. In DNA form, the CDR3 reads TGTGCCTGGAGGCGGGCCGGGACAGGGAGTAACACCATATATTTT.

This clone was observed a single time. The V call is TRBV5-1, the J call TRBJ1-2; TRBD1 agrees at 8 bases. This CDR3 is 16 amino acids long. Germline assignment: CDR1 SGHRS and CDR2 YFSETQ. Trimming cost V 4 bases and J 2 bases; bases outside gene matches: 10. This chain's CDR3 is CASSLDRVERNYGYTF. Here the CDR3 DNA reads TGCGCCAGCAGCCTGGACAGGGTTGAGCGAAACTATGGCTACACCTTC.

The CDR3 spells CASSSLRQGGTYNEQFF. Written as DNA, the CDR3 is TGTGCCAGCAGTTCCCTACGACAGGGGGGTACCTACAATGAGCAGTTCTTC. This chain connects TRBV27 to TRBJ2-1; 9 bases align to TRBD1. V shed 4 bases, J shed 2 bases, and the junction held 9 bases outside the gene matches. The CDR3 runs 17 residues. CDR1 is MNHEY, CDR2 SMNVEV, per germline (reference sequence).

This clone was observed a few times. V gene TRBV6-1 combines with J gene TRBJ1-1; maybe TRBD1 (6 bases). Germline assignment: CDR1 MNHNS and CDR2 SASEGT. V shed 3 bases and J shed 1 base, with 12 bases lying between them. CDR3 length: 15 residues. As DNA, the CDR3 is TGTGCCAGCAGTGACAAAAGACAGGCGAACACTGAAGCTTTCTTT. It yields the protein CASSDKRQANTEAFF.

This clone turned up a few times. The DNA for the CDR3 is TGTGCCAGCAGGGCTACAGGGGCAAAGAACACTGAAGCTTTCTTT. Residues: CASRATGAKNTEAFF. V and J are TRBV28 and TRBJ1-1, with 7 bases matching TRBD1. Germline V lookup: CDR1 MDHEN, CDR2 SYDVKM. Trimming removed 6 bases from V and 1 base from J; junction bases left unmatched: 8. The CDR3 is 15 residues long.

CDR3 sequence: CASSATGLSGNTIYF. The CDR3 DNA follows: TGTGCCAGCAGCGCGACGGGTCTCTCTGGAAACACCATATATTTT. V is TRBV9 and J is TRBJ1-3; no clear D. Germline CDR1 SGDLS, CDR2 YYNGEE. The CDR3 totals 15 residues. Trimming took 3 bases from V and 0 from J, leaving 10 bases between them.

The gene calls are TRBV5-5 and TRBJ2-1, with TRBD2 identical over 11 bases. From germline, CDR1 is SGHKS and CDR2 YYEKEE (reference sequence). The CDR3 consists of 19 residues. Trimming took 2 bases from V and 0 from J; bases not matched to a gene: 10. CDR3 residues: CASSFGTSGGLSSYNEQFF. The CDR3 nucleotides are TGTGCCAGCAGCTTCGGTACTAGCGGGGGCCTCAGCTCCTACAATGAGCAGTTCTTC.

This clone occurred a few times. V gene TRBV5-1 combines with J gene TRBJ2-7, with 7 bases fitting TRBD2. This CDR3 spans 16 amino acids. After removal of 0 bases from V and 3 bases from J, the junction contained 9 bases not matched to a gene. The V gene's germline CDR1 is SGHRS and CDR2 YFSETQ. The CDR3 sequence is CASSLARQGGIYEQYF. CDR3 sequence (DNA): TGCGCCAGCAGCTTGGCCAGGCAGGGAGGGATCTACGAGCAGTACTTC.

Only a few counts were recorded for this clone. The junction departs from germline at one end; a sequencing error may be responsible. The chain joins TRBV6-1 to TRBJ1-6; 9 nucleotides line up with TRBD1. The CDR3 totals 17 residues. Per the germline V gene, CDR1 is MNHNS and CDR2 is SASEGT. The CDR3 sequence is CASSEAWDREDHSPLNF. The CDR3 DNA follows: TGTGCCAGCAGTGAAGCGTGGGACAGGGAAGATCATTCACCCCTCAACTTT.

The chain couples TRBV11-3 to TRBJ2-1; 7 positions agree with TRBD2. Unmatched junction bases numbered 1, after V lost 0 bases and J lost 2 bases. Germline CDR1 and CDR2: SGHNT and YENEEA. The CDR3 is 15 residues long. The CDR3 nucleotides read TGTGCCAGCAGCTTAGAGGGGGGGGCCTACAATGAGCAGTTCTTC. Its protein is CASSLEGGAYNEQFF.

Comment on this clone: The junction differs from germline at one of its ends, possibly a read error. The identical CDR3 is also encoded by other nucleotide sequences in the sample. The CDR3 is CASSPRTGVSQPQHF. The CDR3 DNA sequence: TGCGCCAGCAGCCCGAGGACAGGGGTGTCTCAGCCCCAGCATTTT. This chain joins TRBV28 and TRBJ1-5; 9 bases fit TRBD1. CDR1 is MDHEN and CDR2 is SYDVKM in the germline V gene. There are 15 residues in the CDR3.

J is TRBJ2-3 and V is TRBV5-6; 12 nucleotides line up with TRBD2. After removal of 4 bases from V and 3 bases from J, the junction contained 6 bases not matched to a gene. From germline, CDR1 is SGHDT and CDR2 YYEEEE. This CDR3 has 16 residues. CDR3 loop: CASSAILAGGTDTQYF. CDR3 coding DNA: TGTGCCAGCAGCGCAATACTAGCGGGGGGAACAGATACGCAGTATTTT.

This clone was seen only a few times. The J gene is TRBJ1-5, the V gene TRBV29-1; the match to TRBD1 covers 7 bases. This CDR3 has 14 amino acids. Germline-derived CDR1 and CDR2 are SQVTM and ANQGSEA. V was clipped by 7 bases and J by 3 bases; unmatched bases: 9. In DNA form, the CDR3 reads TGCAGCGGAACTTGGGACAGACCCAATCAGCCCCAGCATTTT. This gives the protein CSGTWDRPNQPQHF.

This clone was seen more than once but under ten times. At one boundary the junction diverges from the germline segment, which might be a read error. The chain combines TRBV7-9 with TRBJ2-7; D gene uncertain. This CDR3 is built from 12 residues. CDR1 and CDR2 from the germline V gene are SEHNR and FQNEAQ (reference sequence). CDR3 residues: CSSSTEFHEQYF. The CDR3 bases are TGTTCCAGCAGTACCGAGTTCCACGAGCAGTACTTC.

The chain has TRBV30 and TRBJ2-7; D ambiguous. The CDR3 sequence is 12 residues long. The V end was cut by 0 bases, the J end by 4 bases, with 7 bases between. Germline V gives CDR1 GTSNPN, CDR2 SVGIG (reference sequence). In nucleotides, the CDR3 is TGTGCCTGGAGTGTGACCGGGTACGAGCAGTACTTC. Protein product: CAWSVTGYEQYF.

This clone was observed a single time. The CDR3 bases are TGTGCCAGCAGCTTATCGGGGGGGAGGTCCCACACAGATACGCAGTATTTT. Residues: CASSLSGGRSHTDTQYF. This sequence joins TRBV7-9 and TRBJ2-3; 8 bases are a match to TRBD2. The CDR3 is made up of 17 amino acids. With 2 bases clipped from V and 2 bases from J, the junction kept 9 bases outside the gene matches. The germline V gene has CDR1 SEHNR and CDR2 FQNEAQ (reference sequence).

The chain uses TRBV5-4 and TRBJ2-3, with D perhaps TRBD2 (5 bases). Trimming took off 3 bases at V and 1 base at J, with 9 bases between the two ends. There are 14 residues in the CDR3. Germline CDR1 is SGHNT and CDR2 is YYREEE (reference sequence). CDR3 protein: CASSYGKGTDTQYF. The CDR3 region has the DNA TGTGCCAGCAGCTACGGGAAGGGCACAGATACGCAGTATTTT.

This chain uses TRBV4-2 with TRBJ2-7; 9 bases agree with TRBD1. The CDR3 contains 15 residues. Germline V gene data show CDR1 as LGHNA and CDR2 as YNFKEQ. With V trimmed by 3 bases and J by 3 bases, 6 bases remained unmatched. CDR3 sequence reads: CASSQTGQGFYEQYF. The CDR3 DNA sequence: TGTGCCAGCAGCCAGACGGGACAGGGCTTCTACGAGCAGTACTTC.

The genes are TRBV7-9 and TRBJ1-5; D might be TRBD1 (5 bases). The V gene lost 5 bases and the J gene lost 1 base, with 15 bases spanning the gap. Germline V gene data show CDR1 as SEHNR and CDR2 as FQNEAQ (reference sequence). The CDR3 has 16 residues. The CDR3 sequence is CASSPGGGSSNQPQHF. CDR3 nucleotide sequence: TGTGCCAGCAGCCCGGGCGGGGGATCGAGCAATCAGCCCCAGCATTTT.